This T cell receptor beta chain was identified in a study of cytomegalovirus exposure and HLA in healthy donors. CDR1 and CDR2 (germline): MNHNS, SASEGT. The CDR3 covers 15 residues. PCR was performed using 60 Vbeta and 13 Jbeta primers. Per the authors' pipeline: There were around 78 million unique TCR beta chains by a later count, and about 12 million of them were shared. Assay: immunoSEQ multiplex PCR; the TCRdb copy retains only in-frame clones and omits some. V and J calls and clone size are copied from that table; D and trimming were computed from the DNA. The sample consists of approximately 290,000 clones, approximately 80% of them appearing once.

This TCR derives from a girl aged 2 to 10 in good health and CMV-seronegative. Sequenced: PBMCs. V and J are TRBV6-1 and TRBJ2-5; tentative D call: TRBD1 (5 bases). Near its end, the DNA agrees better with TRBJ2-7, so the J call may be wrong. DNA of the CDR3: TGTGCCAGCGGTGGGATGGGGCGAGGTCGCTACGAGCAGTACTTC. Its protein is CASGGMGRGRYEQYF.